This T cell receptor beta chain stems from a study of blood T cells in healthy people across ages. Overall study results and limits: Reliance upon unsorted PBMCs precluded definitive naive versus antigen-experienced comparison. Naive T cell percentage by flow cytometry tracked strongly with beta diversity.

The authors ran a second PCR of 7 to 11 cycles using a sample-barcoded 5' primer and a J-beta primer mix. Each cDNA molecule, via a template-switch adaptor with 12 random nucleotides, was tagged. TCRdb analysed the 5' RACE reads with MiXCR anew, one entry per CDR3 protein. This sample has about a million distinct CDR3 sequences, with 40% to 60% found just once. As for this clonotype: Its antigen is unknown.

Trimming stripped 4 bases from V and 4 bases from J, with 12 bases between. Germline loops: CDR1 SGHRS, CDR2 YFSETQ. CDR3 length equals 13 residues. The receptor's source is a man younger than 40 in good health. The sample taken for sequencing was blood. The J gene is TRBJ2-7, the V gene TRBV5-1, with D perhaps matching TRBD1 (5 bases). The CDR3: CASSPRALYEQYF. DNA of the CDR3: TGCGCCAGCAGCCCCAGGGCCCTTTACGAGCAGTACTTC.